These T cell receptor beta chains were read from a single sample in a study of response to subunit inactivated influenza vaccine. TCRdb used MiXCR to reprocess the RT-PCR reads, holding one entry per CDR3 protein. The table records around 490,000 distinct CDR3 sequences, approximately 7.7% of them present only once. Material: PBMCs from blood, obtained less than 30 months after vaccination. The receptors shown here come from a man between 50 and 69 years old who received an inactivated influenza vaccine. CDR3s include the opening cysteine and the closing phenylalanine or tryptophan. A D gene is named only where the DNA matches it firmly. The size of a clone is reported for some rows only, either as once, few or many, or as a class for expanded clones.

D gene	V gene	clone size	J gene	CDR3 protein	CDR3 DNA
TRBD2	TRBV5-1	many	TRBJ2-2	CASSLAASGGNTGELFF	TGCGCCAGCAGCTTGGCCGCTAGCGGGGGGAACACCGGGGAGCTGTTTTTT
TRBD2	TRBV11-3	NA	TRBJ2-7	CASSLTSGVAYEQYF	TGTGCCAGCAGCTTAACTAGCGGGGTAGCCTACGAGCAGTACTTC
TRBD1	TRBV7-7	NA	TRBJ2-1	CASSLKAGGLNNEQFF	TGTGCTAGCAGCTTGAAGGCAGGGGGCCTTAACAATGAGCAGTTCTTC
NA	TRBV10-2	NA	TRBJ2-7	CASNLQAGHSYEQYF	TGCGCCAGCAACCTCCAGGCGGGGCACTCCTACGAGCAGTACTTC
TRBD1	TRBV29-1	NA	TRBJ2-3	CSVEAPTGGRDTQYF	TGCAGCGTTGAAGCCCCAACAGGGGGCAGAGATACGCAGTATTTT
NA	TRBV18	few	TRBJ2-1	CASSSTNTNEQFF	TGTGCCAGCTCATCCACCAATACCAATGAGCAGTTCTTC
NA	TRBV28	many	TRBJ2-2	CASTFYRVAGELFF	TGTGCCAGCACTTTTTACAGGGTTGCCGGGGAGCTGTTTTTT
TRBD2	TRBV20-1	few	TRBJ2-3	CSAPPVRLAGDTQYF	TGCAGTGCTCCTCCCGTCAGACTAGCAGGAGATACGCAGTATTTT
TRBD2	TRBV20-1	NA	TRBJ2-3	CSATGRAGRVTDTQYF	TGCAGTGCGACCGGGAGGGCGGGTCGAGTGACAGATACGCAGTATTTT
TRBD2	TRBV6-2/TRBV6-3	NA	TRBJ2-1	CASSPRWGRGAYNEQFF	TGTGCCAGCAGCCCACGCTGGGGGCGGGGGGCATACAATGAGCAGTTCTTC
TRBD2	TRBV5-1	NA	TRBJ2-4	CASSLRAGGAKNIQYF	TGCGCCAGCAGCTTAAGAGCGGGAGGGGCCAAAAACATTCAGTACTTC
NA	TRBV12-3/TRBV12-4	NA	TRBJ1-5	CASSSGAGQPQHF	TGTGCCAGCAGTTCGGGCGCAGGGCAGCCCCAGCATTTT
TRBD1	TRBV20-1	few	TRBJ1-1	CSATGGHTEAFF	TGCAGTGCTACAGGGGGGCACACTGAAGCTTTCTTT
NA	TRBV21-1	many	TRBJ2-1	CASRRTASLSYNEQFF	TGTGCCAGCAGAAGGACAGCTTCACTCTCCTACAATGAGCAGTTCTTC
NA	TRBV7-2	NA	TRBJ2-5	CASAQMAAGETQYF	TGTGCCAGCGCACAAATGGCGGCGGGAGAGACCCAGTACTTC
TRBD1	TRBV18	few	TRBJ2-3	CASSRTRGLSTDTQYF	TGTGCCAGCTCGCGCACCAGGGGGCTGAGCACAGATACGCAGTATTTT
TRBD2	TRBV6-2/TRBV6-3	few	TRBJ2-3	CASNPGLAGDTQYF	TGTGCCAGCAACCCGGGACTAGCTGGAGATACGCAGTATTTT
TRBD2	TRBV18	few	TRBJ2-3	CASSPGLAGVIGTDTQYF	TGTGCCAGCTCACCGGGACTAGCGGGAGTAATAGGAACAGATACGCAGTATTTT
NA	TRBV30	NA	TRBJ1-2	CAWSVTSPYGYTF	TGTGCCTGGAGCGTGACATCTCCCTATGGCTACACCTTC
NA	TRBV7-9	many	TRBJ2-7	CASSSRPTGYEQYF	TGTGCCAGCAGTTCGCGCCCAACCGGATACGAGCAGTACTTC
NA	TRBV12-3/TRBV12-4	many	TRBJ2-5	CASSFGYGETQYF	TGTGCCAGCAGTTTTGGCTATGGGGAGACCCAGTACTTC
NA	TRBV4-3	many	TRBJ1-1	CASSQEIGYSSEAFF	TGCGCCAGCAGCCAAGAAATAGGTTACAGCTCTGAAGCTTTCTTT
NA	TRBV5-1	many	TRBJ2-3	CASSTDPTDTQYF	TGCGCCAGCAGCACCGACCCCACAGATACGCAGTATTTT
NA	TRBV4-3	many	TRBJ2-7	CASSQDSQAAYEQYF	TGCGCCAGCAGCCAAGATTCCCAGGCAGCCTACGAGCAGTACTTC
NA	TRBV7-3	many	TRBJ2-2	CASSLNGNRRSGELFF	TGTGCCAGCAGCTTAAATGGGAATCGACGGTCCGGGGAGCTGTTTTTT
TRBD1	TRBV30	many	TRBJ2-3	CAWKGGALGDTQYF	TGTGCCTGGAAAGGGGGCGCTTTGGGTGATACGCAGTATTTT
NA	TRBV2	NA	TRBJ2-7	CASTVRGEQYF	TGTGCCAGCACGGTTCGGGGGGAGCAGTACTTC
TRBD1	TRBV5-6	few	TRBJ1-1	CASSGWDRVNTEAFF	TGTGCCAGCAGCGGGTGGGACAGGGTTAACACTGAAGCTTTCTTT
NA	TRBV6-1	NA	TRBJ1-1	CASSPKRGTEAFF	TGTGCCAGCAGTCCTAAGAGGGGCACTGAAGCTTTCTTT
TRBD2	TRBV27	NA	TRBJ2-5	CASSLRIAGGQETQYF	TGTGCCAGCAGTTTGCGCATAGCGGGGGGCCAAGAGACCCAGTACTTC
TRBD2	TRBV5-1	NA	TRBJ2-1	CASSQGLAGYGQFF	TGCGCCAGCAGCCAAGGACTAGCGGGTTACGGGCAGTTCTTC
NA	TRBV20-1	NA	TRBJ2-3	CSARGLSRFSDTQYF	TGCAGTGCTAGAGGCCTTAGTAGGTTTTCAGATACGCAGTATTTT
NA	TRBV5-6	few	TRBJ2-1	CASRKGQTINEQFF	TGTGCCAGCCGGAAAGGACAAACCATCAATGAGCAGTTCTTC
TRBD1	TRBV12-3/TRBV12-4	many	TRBJ2-7	CASSLSGQGSYEQYF	TGTGCCAGCAGTTTATCTGGACAGGGGTCCTACGAGCAGTACTTC
NA	TRBV10-3	many	TRBJ2-2	CAISPGAGELFF	TGTGCCATCAGTCCAGGGGCCGGGGAGCTGTTTTTT
NA	TRBV6-5	few	TRBJ1-2	CASSTDKQGGYGYTF	TGTGCCAGCAGTACCGACAAACAGGGTGGATATGGCTACACCTTC
NA	TRBV4-3	NA	TRBJ2-7	CASSQDFGGYEQYF	TGCGCCAGCAGCCAAGATTTCGGGGGCTACGAGCAGTACTTC
NA	TRBV4-3	NA	TRBJ2-1	CASSLGRGLQSYNEQFF	TGCGCCAGCAGCCTTGGCAGGGGCCTTCAGTCCTACAATGAGCAGTTCTTC
NA	TRBV10-3	few	TRBJ1-4	CAISESGGNEKLFF	TGTGCCATCAGTGAGTCCGGGGGCAATGAAAAACTGTTTTTT
NA	TRBV5-1	NA	TRBJ1-1	CASSTGGPYEAFF	TGCGCCAGCAGCACTGGCGGGCCATATGAAGCTTTCTTT
TRBD2	TRBV3-1	NA	TRBJ2-2	CASSQMGKISGVGTGELFF	TGTGCCAGCAGCCAAATGGGGAAGATTAGCGGGGTTGGCACCGGGGAGCTGTTTTTT
TRBD1	TRBV7-2	few	TRBJ1-6	CASSLGTGWDSPLHF	TGTGCCAGCAGCTTAGGGACAGGTTGGGATTCACCCCTCCACTTT
NA	TRBV2	many	TRBJ2-4	CASSQGGDGIQYF	TGTGCCAGCTCGCAAGGGGGGGATGGCATTCAGTACTTC
NA	TRBV3-1	NA	TRBJ1-6	CASSQERAGNSPLHF	TGTGCCAGCAGCCAAGAAAGGGCAGGAAATTCACCCCTCCACTTT